These T cell receptor beta chains were read from a single sample in a study of blood T cell repertoires in COVID-19. TCRdb's table, derived via immunoSEQ multiplex PCR, lists solely in-frame clones and lacks some. The repertoire consists of roughly 250,000 clones, with 83% occurring once and the leading ten covering approximately 3.8%. Specimen: PBMCs or T cells enriched from blood (not recorded which). Receptor source: a middle-aged woman who had been exposed to COVID-19. The CDR3 runs from the conserved cysteine through the conserved F or W. The order of the fields is clone size, V gene, J gene, D gene, CDR3 protein, CDR3 DNA. D genes are given only for firm matches. Expanded clones are given a class, and other clones once, few, many or no size at all.

abundance: .; v_gene: TRBV3-1/TRBV3-2; j_gene: TRBJ2-5; d_gene: .; CDR3aa: CASSQDGVEETQYF; CDR3nt: TGTGCCAGCAGCCAAGATGGAGTCGAGGAGACCCAGTACTTC
abundance: .; v_gene: TRBV7-2; j_gene: TRBJ2-1; d_gene: TRBD1; CDR3aa: CASSRRTGDSYNEQFF; CDR3nt: TGTGCCAGCAGCCGCCGGACAGGGGACTCCTACAATGAGCAGTTCTTC
abundance: .; v_gene: TRBV7-2; j_gene: TRBJ2-2; d_gene: .; CDR3aa: CASTPLGKTNTGELFF; CDR3nt: TGTGCCAGCACCCCCCTCGGGAAGACGAACACCGGGGAGCTGTTTTTT
abundance: .; v_gene: TRBV7-9; j_gene: TRBJ1-5; d_gene: .; CDR3aa: CASSLGVGRVNQPQHF; CDR3nt: TGTGCCAGCAGCTTAGGGGTGGGTCGGGTTAATCAGCCCCAGCATTTT
abundance: .; v_gene: TRBV7-2; j_gene: TRBJ2-7; d_gene: .; CDR3aa: CASTPRAGRSYEQYF; CDR3nt: TGTGCCAGCACACCCAGGGCAGGGCGCTCCTACGAGCAGTACTTC
abundance: once; v_gene: TRBV6-2/TRBV6-3; j_gene: TRBJ2-5; d_gene: TRBD2; CDR3aa: CASSRLAGGPYQETQYF; CDR3nt: TGTGCCAGCAGCCGACTAGCGGGAGGACCGTACCAAGAGACCCAGTACTTC
abundance: .; v_gene: TRBV7-9; j_gene: TRBJ2-1; d_gene: TRBD1; CDR3aa: CASSRDRPRANEQFF; CDR3nt: TGTGCCAGCAGTAGGGACAGGCCTAGGGCCAATGAGCAGTTCTTC
abundance: .; v_gene: TRBV3-1/TRBV3-2; j_gene: TRBJ2-7; d_gene: TRBD2; CDR3aa: CASSQDRLAGAYEQYF; CDR3nt: TGTGCCAGCAGCCAAGATCGGCTAGCGGGTGCCTACGAGCAGTACTTC
abundance: .; v_gene: TRBV28; j_gene: TRBJ1-2; d_gene: .; CDR3aa: CASSQDRLDGYTF; CDR3nt: TGTGCCAGCAGCCAGGACAGATTAGATGGCTACACCTTC
abundance: .; v_gene: TRBV9; j_gene: TRBJ2-2; d_gene: TRBD2; CDR3aa: CASSAIRLAPNTGELFF; CDR3nt: TGTGCCAGCAGCGCGATCCGACTAGCCCCGAACACCGGGGAGCTGTTTTTT
abundance: .; v_gene: TRBV2; j_gene: TRBJ1-6; d_gene: .; CDR3aa: CASRSSGDNSPLHF; CDR3nt: TGTGCCAGCAGGTCGTCAGGGGATAATTCACCCCTCCACTTT
abundance: .; v_gene: TRBV6-5; j_gene: TRBJ2-5; d_gene: TRBD1; CDR3aa: CASSRQGAGETQYF; CDR3nt: TGTGCCAGCAGTCGACAGGGGGCGGGAGAGACCCAGTACTTC
abundance: .; v_gene: TRBV9; j_gene: TRBJ2-5; d_gene: .; CDR3aa: CASSVSASEAQYF; CDR3nt: TGTGCCAGCAGCGTCAGTGCCTCTGAAGCCCAGTACTTC
abundance: few; v_gene: TRBV6-2/TRBV6-3; j_gene: TRBJ1-1; d_gene: .; CDR3aa: CASSFEQNTEAFF; CDR3nt: TGTGCCAGCAGTTTTGAGCAAAACACTGAAGCTTTCTTT
abundance: .; v_gene: TRBV10-3; j_gene: TRBJ2-3; d_gene: .; CDR3aa: CAISAGNGHDTQYF; CDR3nt: TGTGCCATCAGTGCGGGGAACGGTCACGATACGCAGTATTTT
abundance: .; v_gene: TRBV7-9; j_gene: TRBJ2-2; d_gene: .; CDR3aa: CASSLAGGLTGELFF; CDR3nt: TGTGCCAGCAGCTTAGCTGGGGGCCTCACCGGGGAGCTGTTTTTT
abundance: .; v_gene: TRBV2; j_gene: TRBJ1-1; d_gene: TRBD1; CDR3aa: CASTIPSSRDRGAFF; CDR3nt: TGTGCCAGCACCATTCCGTCTTCCCGGGACAGGGGAGCTTTCTTT
abundance: .; v_gene: TRBV3-1/TRBV3-2; j_gene: TRBJ1-1; d_gene: .; CDR3aa: CASSQDGGPRTEAFF; CDR3nt: TGTGCCAGCAGCCAAGACGGAGGCCCGAGGACTGAAGCTTTCTTT